This T cell receptor (beta chain) was observed in a study of CD8+ T cells in alopecia areata. Study at large: Using the percentage of affected scalp area, treated patients' severity was scored. Regarding the study as a whole: Higher clonality was seen in lesional scalp than in normal scalp, especially in alopecia totalis/universalis.

V dropped 6 bases and J dropped 7; count of bases not matched to a gene: 11. Germline values: CDR1 LNHDA, CDR2 SQIVND (reference sequence). CDR3 size: 15 residues. In the case of this clone: Its antigen remains unknown.

cDNA prepared by RNA extraction and subsequent reverse transcription served as the template for sequencing. Generated by immunoSEQ multiplex PCR, the TCRdb table keeps only in-frame clones and is missing some. The sample has 250,000 to 350,000 clones; over 45% are singletons. Treatment indicated: oral pan-JAK inhibitor, 5-10 mg twice daily. The input for sequencing was CD4+ T cells sorted from blood, taken around week 53, from a patient treated with tofacitinib. The chain recombines TRBV19 with TRBJ2-1, with 8 bases aligning to TRBD2. The clonotype comes from a human donor with alopecia areata. The CDR3 region is CASRLIGGAGNEQFF. As DNA, the CDR3 is TGTGCCAGTAGACTTATCGGGGGGGCCGGAAATGAGCAGTTCTTC.